This T cell receptor beta chain was obtained from a study of T cells expressing NK-cell markers. Study-wide points: There were a handful of donors in whom these clonotypes also led the CD3+CD56-NKG2C+ fraction.

TCRdb re-called the 5' RACE reads and gives one entry per CDR3 protein, without DNA. The listing records 400,000 to 500,000 distinct CDR3 sequences. CDR3 length: 14 residues. To note about this clonotype: Its antigen remains unknown.

The clonotype originates from a woman aged 18-70 years in good health. The sample comprised blood T cells: a sorted CD56 or NKG2C T cell subset, CD4+ or CD8+ T cells, or bulk PBMC T cells (not recorded which). The chain joins TRBV12-3 or TRBV12-4 to TRBJ1-4; TCRdb lists TRBD1, though no DNA is available to test this call. CDR3 protein: CASSWGAPNEKLFF.